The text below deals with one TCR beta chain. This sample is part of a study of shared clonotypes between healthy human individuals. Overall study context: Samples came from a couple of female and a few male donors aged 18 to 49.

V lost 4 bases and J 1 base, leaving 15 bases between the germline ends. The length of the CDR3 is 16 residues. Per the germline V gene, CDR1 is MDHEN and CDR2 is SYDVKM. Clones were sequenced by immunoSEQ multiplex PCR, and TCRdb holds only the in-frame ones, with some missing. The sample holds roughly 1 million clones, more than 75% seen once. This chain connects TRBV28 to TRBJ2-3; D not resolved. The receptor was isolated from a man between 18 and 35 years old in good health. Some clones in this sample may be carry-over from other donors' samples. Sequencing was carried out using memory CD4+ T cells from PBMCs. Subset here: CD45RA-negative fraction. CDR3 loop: CASSSGRIVGTDTQYF. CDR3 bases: TGTGCCAGCAGTTCAGGACGGATAGTAGGCACAGATACGCAGTATTTT.